Each of the 10 T cell receptor beta chains below was sequenced from the same sample in a study of shared clonotypes between healthy human individuals. The method was immunoSEQ multiplex PCR; TCRdb's version includes in-frame clones alone and lacks a portion of them. The table has more than 1,200,000 clones, just under 99% seen once. Sequenced input: naive CD4+ T cells sorted from blood. Subset in this sample: CD45RA+ positively selected. The receptor set was obtained from a man under 40 in good health.

V usage is TRBV5-6 and J usage is TRBJ2-3; D is unresolved. The CDR3 is made up of 13 amino acids. Germline CDR1 SGHDT, CDR2 YYEEEE. The V gene lost 3 bases and the J gene lost 14 bases, with 19 bases spanning the gap. The CDR3 nucleotides read TGTGCCAGCAGCTCAACACAGCGACAAATTCTGTATTTT. Amino acid sequence: CASSSTQRQILYF.

This chain links TRBV2 with TRBJ2-7; no clear D. Germline V gene lookup returns CDR1 SNHLY and CDR2 FYNNEI. V gave up 1 base and J gave up 3 bases, with 10 bases separating them. This CDR3 contains 14 residues. CDR3 sequence reads: CASSEEGQHYEQYF. In DNA form, the CDR3 reads TGTGCCAGCAGTGAAGAAGGGCAGCACTACGAGCAGTACTTC.

The chain is built from TRBV2 and TRBJ1-4, with D tentatively TRBD1 (6 bases). Looked up from germline, CDR1 is SNHLY and CDR2 is FYNNEI. The CDR3 consists of 14 residues. Trimming left V 4 bases short and J 5 bases short, with 11 bases between. Here the CDR3 reads CASSVGAENEKLFF. The CDR3 nucleotides are TGTGCCAGCAGTGTGGGGGCCGAGAATGAAAAACTGTTTTTT.

This sequence joins TRBV5-5 and TRBJ1-1; the D is unclear. V gave up 6 bases and J gave up 1 base, with 10 bases separating them. This CDR3 has 13 amino acids. Germline lookup yields CDR1 SGHKS and CDR2 YYEKEE (reference sequence). CDR3 amino acids: CASKETPNTEAFF. The CDR3 DNA reads TGTGCCAGCAAGGAAACTCCGAACACTGAAGCTTTCTTT.

The chain employs TRBV5-1 and TRBJ2-1; possibly TRBD1 or TRBD2 for D (5 bases each). The CDR3 has 14 residues. V was cut by 4 bases and J by 12 bases, with 20 bases left in between. Germline V CDR1 and CDR2: SGHRS, YFSETQ. CDR3 protein: CASSRDVSTGAQFF. CDR3 DNA sequence: TGCGCCAGCAGCCGGGATGTCTCCACCGGGGCGCAGTTCTTC.

The chain has TRBV9 and TRBJ2-2; D is ambiguous. Germline V gene data show CDR1 as SGDLS and CDR2 as YYNGEE. This CDR3 region has 15 residues. V lost 0 bases and J 7 bases, leaving 13 bases between the germline ends. CDR3 sequence (DNA): TGTGCCAGCAGCGTAGCTCCGTCTGGGATCGGGGAGCTGTTTTTT. It codes for CASSVAPSGIGELFF.

The chain recombines TRBV7-8 with TRBJ1-2, with D perhaps TRBD1 (5 bases). Germline V gene data show CDR1 as SGHVS and CDR2 as FQNEAQ. The ends were cut back, 1 base at V and 2 bases at J, with 8 bases in the middle. The CDR3 is made up of 14 amino acids. CDR3 protein: CASSLGRQNYGYTF. In nucleotides, the CDR3 is TGTGCCAGCAGCTTAGGGAGACAGAACTATGGCTACACCTTC.

This chain connects TRBV5-1 to TRBJ2-7; either TRBD1 or TRBD2 may fit D (5 bases each). V dropped 4 bases and J dropped 3 bases, with 14 bases sitting between them. This CDR3 contains 14 residues. From germline, CDR1 is SGHRS and CDR2 YFSETQ. The CDR3 protein is CASSTTGPGYEQYF. For the CDR3, the DNA is TGCGCCAGCAGCACCACGGGACCGGGCTACGAGCAGTACTTC.

V is TRBV30 and J is TRBJ2-1; D call uncertain. The CDR3 spans 15 residues. V lost 3 bases and J lost 3, with 15 bases in between. Germline CDR1 is GTSNPN and CDR2 is SVGIG (reference sequence). CDR3 residues: CAWRPGSLVYNEQFF. CDR3 nucleotides: TGTGCCTGGAGACCGGGCTCGCTCGTCTACAATGAGCAGTTCTTC.

V and J are TRBV11-3 and TRBJ2-5, with 8 bases lining up with TRBD1. Germline values: CDR1 SGHNT, CDR2 YENEEA. There are 15 residues in the CDR3. Unmatched junction bases numbered 0, after V lost 0 bases and J lost 0 bases. CDR3 protein: CASSLETGDQETQYF. As DNA, the CDR3 is TGTGCCAGCAGCTTAGAGACAGGGGACCAAGAGACCCAGTACTTC.